Reported below is one T cell receptor (beta chain). The data were taken from a study of blood T cell repertoires in COVID-19. About the study: The United States, Italy and Spain provided the acute and convalescent COVID-19 samples. PBMCs, B-cell-depleted T cells, or T cells were the source of the cDNA or gDNA that made up the material.

The Seattle site enrolled patients during active infection and followed them longitudinally. Authors' methods: The authors estimated nucleated cell counts from reference gene primer amplification. Produced via immunoSEQ multiplex PCR; TCRdb's table is partial and in-frame only. That table gives V, J and clone size, and the DNA gave D and trimming. The sample holds about 370,000 clones, 89% seen once. The junction had 12 bases not matched to a gene; V was cut back by 5 bases and J by 14 bases. The CDR3 runs 15 residues. Germline V lookup: CDR1 SGHAT, CDR2 FQNNGV. The origin of this receptor is a woman aged 30 to 39 with COVID-19, enrolled during active disease. Sequencing was done on a sample of peripheral blood. The V and J genes are TRBV11-2 and TRBJ2-3, with 14 bases matching TRBD2. CDR3 nucleotide sequence: TGTGCCAGCAGCCCCACCGGACTAGCGGGAGGAAGTGGGTATTTT. Protein sequence: CASSPTGLAGGSGYF.